This T cell receptor beta chain was captured by sequencing in a study of shared clonotypes between healthy human individuals. About this clone itself: Antigen specificity is unknown.

Naive CD8 cells lacked CD45RO and underwent positive selection for CCR7, leaving out terminally differentiated effector memory CD45RA+ cells. Study-wide results and caveats: Non-shared clonotypes had lower generation probabilities than those shared by all four donors.

There are 15 residues in the CDR3. Germline V gene sequence: CDR1 SGHDT, CDR2 YYEEEE. The V and J ends lost 4 bases and 5 bases respectively, with 19 bases between them. Libraries were prepared by immunoSEQ multiplex PCR; TCRdb keeps only in-frame clonotypes and omits some of them. The repertoire consists of 1.5 million to 2.5 million clones, with approximately 95% occurring once and the leading ten covering more than 0.95%. This clonotype originated in a man aged 18 to 29 in good health. The chain couples TRBV5-6 to TRBJ2-7; D perhaps matches TRBD1 (6 bases). The sample consisted of naive CD8+ T cells sorted from blood. CDR3 sequence reads: CASSLTGTLPNEQYF. The CDR3 DNA reads TGTGCCAGCAGCCTAACCGGGACATTGCCCAACGAGCAGTACTTC.